Shown below are 30 T cell receptor beta chains from a single sample sequenced in a study of shared clonotypes between healthy human individuals. CD8 cells regarded as naive lacked CD45RO, were positively chosen for CCR7, and omitted terminally differentiated effector memory CD45RA+ cells. Clones were sequenced by immunoSEQ multiplex PCR, and TCRdb holds only the in-frame ones, with some missing. The table shows about 580,000 clones, with 95% to 98% occurring only once. Sequenced: naive CD8+ T cells sorted from blood. The receptors were gathered from a man in his thirties or forties in good health.

The CDR3 loop is CASSLWGRDYEQYF. DNA for the CDR3: TGTGCCAGCAGTTTGTGGGGGCGAGACTACGAGCAGTACTTC. V usage is TRBV28 and J usage is TRBJ2-7, with a weak D call TRBD1 (6 bases). Germline CDR1 and CDR2: MDHEN and SYDVKM. The germline V and J ends were trimmed by 3 bases and 3 bases, with 12 bases remaining between them. This CDR3 spans 14 amino acids.

The CDR3 region is CASSEDPNYGYTF. The CDR3 coding sequence is TGTGCCAGCAGTGAAGACCCTAACTATGGCTACACCTTC. The chain employs TRBV6-1 and TRBJ1-2; no firm D call. CDR1 is MNHNS, CDR2 SASEGT, per germline. CDR3 length: 13 amino acids. V was shortened by 1 base and J by 0 bases, with 3 bases between the two germline ends.

The chain carries TRBV7-6 and TRBJ2-1; D is possibly TRBD1 or TRBD2 (8 bases each). V shed 0 bases and J shed 8 bases, with 20 bases lying between them. This CDR3 spans 17 amino acids. Germline values: CDR1 SGHVS, CDR2 FNYEAQ. The CDR3 protein is CASSLAPGGTGRYEQFF. The CDR3 nucleotides are TGTGCCAGCAGCTTAGCCCCGGGGGGGACAGGCCGGTATGAGCAGTTCTTC.

In regard to this clone: This same CDR3 is encoded by further DNA sequences in the sample. The V and J genes are TRBV5-1 and TRBJ2-7, with D hard to call. Germline CDR1 SGHRS, CDR2 YFSETQ. V was cut by 5 bases and J by 0 bases, with 6 bases left in between. The CDR3 length is 12 residues. Here the CDR3 DNA reads TGCGCCAGCAGTCCAAGCTCCTACGAGCAGTACTTC. It encodes CASSPSSYEQYF.

This clone was picked up one time. The V and J genes are TRBV13 and TRBJ2-7; perhaps D is TRBD1 or TRBD2 (5 bases each). V lost 5 bases and J lost 0, with 14 bases in between. This CDR3 comprises 15 residues. Germline CDR1 PRHDT, CDR2 FYEKMQ (reference sequence). CDR3 residues: CASSASGTISYEQYF. Here the CDR3 DNA reads TGTGCCAGCAGCGCCTCCGGGACCATCTCCTACGAGCAGTACTTC.

This clone was seen just once. V and J are TRBV9 and TRBJ1-1; 9 bases are shared with TRBD1. J lost 11 bases, V lost 4 bases, and 9 bases had no gene match. Germline CDR1 SGDLS, CDR2 YYNGEE. This CDR3 region has 13 residues. CDR3 DNA sequence: TGTGCCAGCAGCACAGCCGGGACAGGGTTCGCTTTCTTT. Translated, it gives CASSTAGTGFAFF.

The chain employs TRBV7-6 and TRBJ2-1; D not certain. V was clipped by 0 bases and J by 7 bases, with 7 bases between them. The CDR3 has 13 amino acids. Germline V CDR1 and CDR2: SGHVS, FNYEAQ. The CDR3 loop is CASSLALGNEQFF. CDR3 DNA sequence: TGTGCCAGCAGCTTAGCCCTGGGTAATGAGCAGTTCTTC.

Note on this clone: Other DNA sequences within the sample encode an identical CDR3. The V call is TRBV27, the J call TRBJ2-2; D unresolved. Germline CDR1 and CDR2: MNHEY and SMNVEV (reference sequence). V was shortened by 2 bases and J by 5 bases, with 3 bases between the two germline ends. The CDR3 spans 12 residues. CDR3 amino acids: CASSLATGELFF. In DNA form, the CDR3 reads TGTGCCAGCAGTTTAGCAACCGGGGAGCTGTTTTTT.

The rearrangement joins TRBV29-1 to TRBJ2-7, with a tentative D call TRBD1 (5 bases). The length of the CDR3 is 15 residues. V gave up 4 bases and J gave up 2 bases, with 18 bases separating them. Germline lookup yields CDR1 SQVTM and CDR2 ANQGSEA. In DNA, the CDR3 is TGCAGCGTTGCCCTTATCCAGGGTGGAGCCTACGAGCAGTACTTC. Translated: CSVALIQGGAYEQYF.

This clone was seen a single time. This chain joins TRBV10-2 and TRBJ2-1; D call uncertain. The CDR3 runs 11 residues. Per the germline V gene, CDR1 is WSHSY and CDR2 is SAAADI. V was pared by 2 bases and J by 8 bases, with 4 bases between. This CDR3 is CASSEGYEQFF. CDR3 in DNA: TGCGCCAGCAGTGAGGGGTATGAGCAGTTCTTC.

The CDR3 sequence: CASSTSGSPYNEQFF. The CDR3 DNA reads TGTGCCAGCAGCACTAGCGGGAGCCCCTACAATGAGCAGTTCTTC. The V call is TRBV9, the J call TRBJ2-1; 11 bases map to TRBD2. The CDR3 contains 15 residues. Germline trimming cut 4 bases from V and 2 bases from J; bases unmatched to any gene: 2. Germline V gene sequence: CDR1 SGDLS, CDR2 YYNGEE. Full variable domain (remainder filled in from reference TRBV9 and TRBJ2-1): DSGVTQTPKHLITATGQRVTLRCSPRSGDLSVYWYQQSLDQGLQFLIQYYNGEERAKGNILERFSAQQFPDLHSELNLSSLELGDSALYFCASSTSGSPYNEQFFGPGTRLTVL.

V gene TRBV6-1 combines with J gene TRBJ2-3; the D gene is possibly TRBD2 (5 bases). The germline V gene has CDR1 MNHNS and CDR2 SASEGT. V lost 2 bases, J lost 0 bases, and 12 bases lay in between. The CDR3 is 16 amino acids. CDR3 sequence reads: CASSERPAVSTDTQYF. The CDR3 DNA reads as TGTGCCAGCAGTGAACGCCCAGCGGTTAGCACAGATACGCAGTATTTT.

The V gene is TRBV9, the J gene TRBJ2-2; the D is unclear. Germline V gene data show CDR1 as SGDLS and CDR2 as YYNGEE. This CDR3 contains 11 residues. Trimming cost V 4 bases and J 5 bases, with 3 bases left between them. The CDR3 protein is CASSLTGELFF. The DNA of the CDR3 is TGTGCCAGCAGCCTGACCGGGGAGCTGTTTTTT.

V and J are TRBV4-3 and TRBJ1-1; no firm D call. CDR1 is LGHNA, CDR2 YSLEER, per germline. The CDR3 extends over 13 amino acids. V shed 3 bases and J shed 0 bases, with 5 bases lying between them. CDR3 loop: CASSQSLNTEAFF. The DNA for the CDR3 is TGCGCCAGCAGCCAGAGCCTGAACACTGAAGCTTTCTTT.

V gene TRBV19 combines with J gene TRBJ2-7; 8 nucleotides align to TRBD1. The CDR3 has 15 residues. J was trimmed by 4 bases and V by 5 bases; bases with no gene match: 10. Germline assignment: CDR1 LNHDA and CDR2 SQIVND (reference sequence). CDR3 coding DNA: TGTGCCAGTAGTGTGACCCAGGGGGCTGGGTACGAGCAGTACTTC. Its protein is CASSVTQGAGYEQYF. The entire variable domain, with the rest obtained from reference TRBV19 and TRBJ2-7, is as follows: DGGITQSPKYLFRKEGQNVTLSCEQNLNHDAMYWYRQDPGQGLRLIYYSQIVNDFQKGDIAEGYSVSREKKESFPLTVTSAQKNPTAFYLCASSVTQGAGYEQYFGPGTRLTVT.

The rearrangement uses TRBV7-9 and TRBJ1-4, with 8 bases aligning to TRBD1. The CDR3 is 18 amino acids. The trim removed 4 bases at V and 7 bases at J, leaving 17 bases unmatched. Germline V lookup: CDR1 SEHNR, CDR2 FQNEAQ (reference sequence). The DNA of the CDR3 is TGTGCCAGCAGCTCCTCACCCGGGACAGGTCTCAGTGGTGAAAAACTGTTTTTT. Its protein is CASSSSPGTGLSGEKLFF.

This clone was detected once. The V gene is TRBV9, the J gene TRBJ2-2; D gene ambiguous. The CDR3 runs to 14 residues. Germline loops: CDR1 SGDLS, CDR2 YYNGEE. Trimming removed 3 bases from V and 4 bases from J, with 10 bases in between. Here the CDR3 DNA reads TGTGCCAGCAGCGACAGACTGGGCACCGGGGAGCTGTTTTTT. Its translation is CASSDRLGTGELFF. The full variable domain, its missing parts supplied by reference TRBV9 and TRBJ2-2, is DSGVTQTPKHLITATGQRVTLRCSPRSGDLSVYWYQQSLDQGLQFLIQYYNGEERAKGNILERFSAQQFPDLHSELNLSSLELGDSALYFCASSDRLGTGELFFGEGSRLTVL.

The chain recombines TRBV29-1 with TRBJ2-5; 10 positions agree with TRBD1. CDR1 is SQVTM, CDR2 ANQGSEA, per germline. J gave up 1 base and V 7 bases, and 6 bases lay outside the gene matches. The CDR3 extends over 14 amino acids. The CDR3 region is CSAQDRGTQETQYF. DNA for the CDR3: TGCAGCGCCCAGGACAGGGGGACCCAAGAGACCCAGTACTTC. Combining the CDR3 with reference TRBV29-1 and TRBJ2-5 gives the whole variable domain SAVISQKPSRDICQRGTSLTIQCQVDSQVTMMFWYRQQPGQSLTLIATANQGSEATYESGFVIDKFPISRPNLTFSTLTVSNMSPEDSSIYLCSAQDRGTQETQYFGPGTRLLVL.

This clone has just one count. The chain combines TRBV4-1 with TRBJ2-1, with D maybe TRBD1 (6 bases). CDR3 size: 15 residues. Trimming took 3 bases from V and 2 from J, leaving 11 bases between them. Germline CDR1 reads MGHRA; CDR2 reads YSYEKL. This CDR3 is CASSHWGPAYNEQFF. In DNA form, the CDR3 reads TGCGCCAGCAGCCATTGGGGGCCTGCCTACAATGAGCAGTTCTTC.

About this clone: Other DNA sequences of this sample code for an identical CDR3. The chain employs TRBV4-1 and TRBJ2-1; unclear D gene. Germline values: CDR1 MGHRA, CDR2 YSYEKL. V lost 1 base and J 7 bases, leaving 11 bases between the germline ends. CDR3 length: 14 amino acids. CDR3 DNA sequence: TGCGCCAGCAGCCAAGGTCCATTTTTGAATGAGCAGTTCTTC. Its translation: CASSQGPFLNEQFF.

This chain connects TRBV27 to TRBJ2-2; 9 bases align to TRBD2. V dropped 4 bases and J dropped 2; count of bases not matched to a gene: 5. The germline gives CDR1 MNHEY, CDR2 SMNVEV (reference sequence). CDR3 length: 16 residues. CDR3 residues: CASSSPTSGNTGELFF. The CDR3 DNA reads as TGTGCCAGCAGTTCCCCGACTAGCGGAAACACCGGGGAGCTGTTTTTT.

The J gene is TRBJ2-1, the V gene TRBV7-9, with 8 bases matching TRBD2. The germline gives CDR1 SEHNR, CDR2 FQNEAQ (reference sequence). The CDR3 loop spans 16 amino acids. With 5 bases clipped from V and 2 bases from J, the junction kept 8 bases outside the gene matches. CDR3 coding DNA: TGTGCCAGCAGCCCTCGGCGTAGCGGGACCTACAATGAGCAGTTCTTC. Encoded protein: CASSPRRSGTYNEQFF. The whole variable domain, remainder taken from reference TRBV7-9 and TRBJ2-1, is DTGVSQNPRHKITKRGQNVTFRCDPISEHNRLYWYRQTLGQGPEFLTYFQNEAQLEKSRLLSDRFSAERPKGSFSTLEIQRTEQGDSAMYLCASSPRRSGTYNEQFFGPGTRLTVL.

V is TRBV4-1 and J is TRBJ1-1, with no clear D. V dropped 1 base and J dropped 0 bases, with 15 bases sitting between them. This CDR3 region has 17 residues. The germline V gene encodes CDR1 MGHRA and CDR2 YSYEKL. CDR3 bases: TGCGCCAGCAGCCAAGTAGGTCATTCGGAGCTGAACACTGAAGCTTTCTTT. Protein sequence: CASSQVGHSELNTEAFF.

This chain links TRBV7-9 with TRBJ1-1; TRBD1 aligns across 7 bases. The junction had 3 bases not matched to a gene; V was cut back by 2 bases and J by 3 bases. Germline V gives CDR1 SEHNR, CDR2 FQNEAQ (reference sequence). CDR3 length: 14 residues. The DNA of the CDR3 is TGTGCCAGCAGCTTATCCAGGGGGTACACTGAAGCTTTCTTT. Translated: CASSLSRGYTEAFF.

The chain employs TRBV5-1 and TRBJ2-2; 7 nucleotides agree with TRBD1. The CDR3 length is 16 residues. After removal of 4 bases from V and 4 bases from J, the junction contained 10 bases not matched to a gene. Germline V gene lookup returns CDR1 SGHRS and CDR2 YFSETQ. In DNA, the CDR3 is TGCGCCAGCAGCCTAGGCCGGGACAGACTCACCGGGGAGCTGTTTTTT. Its translation: CASSLGRDRLTGELFF.

The chain combines TRBV5-5 with TRBJ1-5; 7 bases agree with TRBD1. Germline CDR1 is SGHKS and CDR2 is YYEKEE (reference sequence). Trimming took 0 bases from V and 0 from J; bases not matched to a gene: 3. The length of the CDR3 is 16 residues. CDR3 amino acids: CASSLGTGYSNQPQHF. In DNA form, the CDR3 reads TGTGCCAGCAGCTTGGGGACAGGATATAGCAATCAGCCCCAGCATTTT.

The V and J genes are TRBV11-3 and TRBJ2-5; the match to TRBD2 covers 13 bases. Per germline, CDR1 SGHNT and CDR2 YENEEA. This CDR3 has 16 amino acids. The J segment lost 2 bases and the V segment lost 5 bases, leaving 5 bases of the junction unmatched. In nucleotides, the CDR3 is TGTGCCAGCAGCCCAAGGACTAGCGGGAGTCAAGAGACCCAGTACTTC. It codes for CASSPRTSGSQETQYF.

This clone was observed once. V gene TRBV11-2 combines with J gene TRBJ2-3; TRBD2 matches 10 bases. Per germline, CDR1 SGHAT and CDR2 FQNNGV. This CDR3 has 17 amino acids. The J segment lost 2 bases and the V segment lost 5 bases, leaving 10 bases of the junction unmatched. The CDR3: CASSPWASGRYTDTQYF. The CDR3 DNA is TGTGCCAGCAGCCCCTGGGCTAGCGGGAGATACACAGATACGCAGTATTTT.

V usage is TRBV7-9 and J usage is TRBJ1-2; possible D gene TRBD1, 5 bases. This CDR3 has 12 amino acids. The germline V gene has CDR1 SEHNR and CDR2 FQNEAQ (reference sequence). Trimming shortened V by 2 bases and J by 6 bases, and 7 bases separated the two germline ends. CDR3 sequence (DNA): TGTGCCAGCAGCTTAAGAGGGGATGGCTACACCTTC. As protein: CASSLRGDGYTF.

The rearrangement uses TRBV2 and TRBJ2-1, with D possibly TRBD2 on 5 matching bases. V shed 5 bases and J shed 10 bases, with 12 bases lying between them. The CDR3 covers 12 residues. The germline gives CDR1 SNHLY, CDR2 FYNNEI. This CDR3 reads CASSKSGVEQFF. DNA of the CDR3: TGTGCCAGCAGTAAGAGCGGAGTAGAGCAGTTCTTC.